Below, one T cell receptor (beta chain) is given with its context. The specificity of this receptor is unknown. Per-base qualities were not stored, and no clone one base away is much larger. Each collaborating institution followed its own protocols to collect whole blood in K2EDTA tubes. For TCRbeta analysis, collaborator samples were shipped as frozen whole blood, as isolated PBMCs, or as DNA extracted from either sample type. The CDR3 holds 13 amino acids from the cysteine to the phenylalanine. Kept here is only the CDR3 DNA, which spans 39 bases and is read in frame from base 1. After removal of 6 bases from V and 4 bases from J, the junction retains 2 bases not matched to a gene. Looking up the germline V gene yields CDR1 ENHRY and CDR2 SYGVKD. The data derive from a study of blood T cell repertoires in COVID-19 (dated by TCRdb to about 2020). Regarding the complete study: The collaborator samples originated in the United States, Italy and Spain and spanned the acute and convalescent phases of COVID-19. The prospective study material was composed of cDNA or gDNA derived from T cells, B-cell-depleted T cells, or PBMCs. Deeply sampled blood TCRbeta repertoires from subjects exposed to, actively infected with, or recovered from COVID-19 were included in the dataset. A freely available public database, intended as a resource for researchers studying the immune response to SARS-CoV-2, is where the repertoires were released. The samples were drawn from two sources: the first 160 participants of the ongoing ImmuneRACE study, and fewer than 1,500 subjects contributed by 6 global collaborators. The sample metadata nearly always contained a de-identified subject ID, COVID-19 status, age in years and sex. Where available, HLA class I and class II types were obtained from metadata supplied by the sample provider rather than from assay-based typing.

Here is what the overall study found, with its caveats: Clinical and demographic metadata were provided uncurated, with the amount varying by source and participant.

TCRbeta CDR3 regions were amplified from genomic DNA by means of the immunoSEQ Assay, a bias-controlled multiplex PCR. Turning to the authors' computational methods: The number of nucleated cells in each sample was estimated from the amplification of reference gene primers within the assay. To quantify the absolute abundance of each unique TCRbeta CDR3 rearrangement, sequence reads were collapsed and filtered. For each sample, productive Simpson clonality was calculated as the square root of Simpson's diversity index across productive rearrangements. TCRdb retrieved this table from immuneACCESS and kept in-frame rearrangements only. Not all clones are present; in checked studies, unresolved V genes account for under half, and no reason is known for the remainder. D and trimming come from the DNA, and the V and J calls and clone size come from that table. The sample table records fewer than 250,000 clones; about four fifths of these occur just once. The top ten clonotypes cover roughly 2.8% of the sample.

The chain is encoded by TRBV10-3 joined to TRBJ1-3; 8 bases in the junction line up with TRBD1. The sequencing sample was made of peripheral blood. The sequence derives from a man between 50 and 59 years old with active or convalescent COVID-19. The DNA reads TGTGCCATCAGCACAGGGGGGGGAAACACCATATATTTT. This is translated as CAISTGGGNTIYF.